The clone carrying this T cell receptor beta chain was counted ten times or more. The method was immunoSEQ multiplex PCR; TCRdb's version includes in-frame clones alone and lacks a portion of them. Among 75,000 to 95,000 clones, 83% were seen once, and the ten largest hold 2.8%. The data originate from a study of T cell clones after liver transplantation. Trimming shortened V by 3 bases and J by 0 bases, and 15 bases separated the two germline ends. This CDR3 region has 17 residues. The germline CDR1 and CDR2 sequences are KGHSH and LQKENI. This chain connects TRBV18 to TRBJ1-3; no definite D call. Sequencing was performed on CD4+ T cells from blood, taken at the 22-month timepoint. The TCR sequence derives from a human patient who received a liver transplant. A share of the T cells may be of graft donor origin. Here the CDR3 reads CASSPTSRPPSGNTIYF. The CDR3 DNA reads TGTGCCAGCTCACCGACTTCGCGACCTCCCTCTGGAAACACCATATATTTT.